The T cell receptor beta chain under discussion was sequenced for a study of CXCR3-negative and CXCR3-positive naive CD8 T cells. Those CD8+ T cells considered naive were CD45RO-CCR7+CD27+CD95-. As for this clonotype: Its antigen is not identified.

General observations from the study: When CXCR3-positive naive cells were set against CXCR3-negative naive cells, the former had more hydrophobic TRB CDR3s. The study found comparably high diversity in both naive subsets and much lower diversity in memory CD8+ cells. Partially decreased CXCR3 expression was recorded after cryopreservation, and fresh PBMCs were used in most assays.

Researchers prepared the TRB cDNA libraries using 5' RACE with UMI labels. TCRdb re-called the 5' RACE reads and shows each CDR3 protein once, DNA omitted. This specimen shows approximately 98,000 distinct CDR3 sequences; the ten leading clones hold around 1%. CDR3 length: 15 amino acids. CDR1 is ENHRY and CDR2 is SYGVKD in the germline V gene. The source of this sequence is a human donor in good health. Some clones in this sample may be carry-over from other donors' samples. Specimen: naive CXCR3+ CD8+ T cells from blood. Subset specified: CD45RO-CCR7+CD27+CD95- naive CD8+ T cells expressing CXCR3 (TNR3+). The rearrangement joins TRBV10-3 to TRBJ2-7; TCRdb's D gene call, TRBD2, goes unchecked for lack of DNA. The CDR3 is CATGDSIHLDYEQYF.